This is a list of T cell receptor beta chains from one sample in a study of PD-1 blockade in classical Hodgkin lymphoma. Sequencing was performed with immunoSEQ multiplex PCR; in TCRdb, only in-frame clones are kept and a portion is missing. The sample carries around 36,000 clones, 87% recorded once. Sequenced material: peripheral blood mononuclear cells (PBMCs), taken at baseline. The receptors stem from a human donor with classical Hodgkin lymphoma. The CDR3 runs from the conserved cysteine through the conserved F or W. The D gene is left open where the match is weak. Some rows have no size entry. The others give once, few or many, or a class for an expanded clone.

v_gene	abundance	d_gene	j_gene	CDR3aa	CDR3nt
TRBV19	few	-	TRBJ1-1	CASREQGYRTEAFF	TGTGCCAGTAGGGAACAGGGATATCGCACTGAAGCTTTCTTT
TRBV11-2	-	TRBD2	TRBJ2-7	CASSPGLADYYEQYF	TGTGCCAGCAGCCCCGGACTAGCGGATTACTACGAGCAGTACTTC
TRBV18	few	-	TRBJ1-2	CASSPERNSRGYTF	TGTGCCAGCTCCCCTGAGCGGAACAGCCGTGGCTACACCTTC
TRBV10-3	-	-	TRBJ2-7	CAISEASGQYF	TGTGCCATCAGTGAAGCCAGTGGGCAGTACTTC
TRBV19	-	-	TRBJ2-5	CASNLDHRGGGETQYF	TGTGCCAGTAACTTAGACCACAGGGGAGGAGGGGAGACCCAGTACTTC
TRBV10-3	-	-	TRBJ1-3	CAISGGSGNTIYF	TGTGCCATCTCGGGTGGCTCTGGAAACACCATATATTTT
TRBV6-1	-	TRBD1	TRBJ2-3	CASSEVETGGKDTQYF	TGTGCCAGCAGTGAAGTAGAGACAGGGGGCAAAGATACGCAGTATTTT
TRBV6-6	-	-	TRBJ2-5	CASSYHETQYF	TGTGCCAGCAGTTACCACGAGACCCAGTACTTC
TRBV9	-	-	TRBJ1-4	CASSRATNEKLFF	TGTGCCAGCAGCCGCGCGACTAATGAAAAACTGTTTTTT
TRBV5-6	-	TRBD2	TRBJ2-7	CASSLGLAGEDEQYF	TGTGCCAGCAGCTTAGGACTAGCGGGGGAGGACGAGCAGTACTTC
TRBV27	-	TRBD1	TRBJ2-7	CASSDRMAGQGTYEQYF	TGTGCCAGCAGTGACCGAATGGCGGGACAGGGGACCTACGAGCAGTACTTC
TRBV5-6	-	-	TRBJ2-5	CASSLVRGETQYF	TGTGCCAGCAGCTTAGTCAGGGGAGAGACCCAGTACTTC
TRBV7-2	-	-	TRBJ2-5	CASSHPSPKETQYF	TGTGCCAGCAGCCACCCCTCCCCCAAAGAGACCCAGTACTTC
TRBV6-6	-	-	TRBJ1-2	CASSYETPPVYGYTF	TGTGCCAGCAGTTATGAGACACCCCCAGTCTATGGCTACACCTTC
TRBV7-3	-	TRBD1	TRBJ2-6	CASRSGTGVSGANVLTF	TGTGCCAGCAGATCCGGGACAGGGGTGTCTGGGGCCAACGTCCTGACTTTC
TRBV7-9	few	-	TRBJ1-2	CASSLPKFQGFNYGYTF	TGTGCCAGCAGCTTACCCAAATTCCAGGGGTTTAACTATGGCTACACCTTC
TRBV7-2	-	-	TRBJ2-5	CASSLVRETQYF	TGTGCCAGCAGCTTAGTGAGAGAGACCCAGTACTTC
TRBV21-1	-	-	TRBJ2-3	CASSKGEGEDTQYF	TGTGCCAGCAGCAAGGGAGAGGGGGAGGATACGCAGTATTTT
TRBV7-2	-	-	TRBJ2-7	CASSPTISYEQYF	TGTGCCAGCAGCCCTACTATCTCCTACGAGCAGTACTTC
TRBV6-6	-	-	TRBJ1-2	CASSYSITYYGYTF	TGTGCCAGCAGTTACTCTATCACATACTATGGCTACACCTTC
TRBV20-1	-	-	TRBJ2-2	CSARSGGELFF	TGCAGTGCTAGGTCCGGAGGGGAGCTGTTTTTT
TRBV7-3	-	TRBD2	TRBJ2-1	CASSPGTSGRYYNEQFF	TGTGCCAGCAGCCCCGGGACTAGCGGGCGGTATTACAATGAGCAGTTCTTC
TRBV4-1	-	TRBD1	TRBJ2-7	CASSQGGTASYEQYF	TGCGCCAGCAGCCAAGGGGGGACAGCTTCCTACGAGCAGTACTTC
TRBV30	-	-	TRBJ2-5	CAWSPTTVETQYF	TGTGCCTGGAGTCCGACTACCGTTGAGACCCAGTACTTC
TRBV27	-	-	TRBJ2-7	CASSPNRDAYEQYF	TGTGCCAGCAGCCCCAACCGGGACGCCTACGAGCAGTACTTC
TRBV28	few	TRBD2	TRBJ2-7	CASSLRLAGGYEQYF	TGTGCCAGCAGTTTGAGACTAGCGGGAGGTTACGAGCAGTACTTC
TRBV7-6	-	TRBD2	TRBJ2-1	CASSFRLAGVNEQFF	TGTGCCAGCAGCTTTAGACTAGCGGGGGTTAATGAGCAGTTCTTC
TRBV5-4	-	TRBD1	TRBJ1-2	CASSPRSGIGTGVGYGYTF	TGTGCCAGCAGCCCGAGGTCGGGGATTGGGACAGGGGTCGGATATGGCTACACCTTC
TRBV7-9	-	-	TRBJ1-2	CASSSSPHFNYGYTF	TGTGCCAGCAGCTCCTCACCCCACTTTAACTATGGCTACACCTTC
TRBV10-3	few	-	TRBJ2-3	CAISESTREQQYF	TGTGCCATCAGTGAGTCGACTCGGGAGCAACAGTATTTT
TRBV2	-	TRBD1	TRBJ1-5	CASRPTGAAGYQPQHF	TGTGCCAGCAGACCGACAGGGGCCGCCGGATATCAGCCCCAGCATTTT
TRBV11-3	-	-	TRBJ2-6	CASSLSRGTGANVLTF	TGTGCCAGCAGCTTAAGTCGGGGAACTGGGGCCAACGTCCTGACTTTC
TRBV18	once	-	TRBJ2-5	CASSPGLEETQYF	TGTGCCAGCTCACCGGGACTGGAGGAGACCCAGTACTTC
TRBV4-2	-	TRBD2	TRBJ2-4	CASSQTSGGLAKNIQYF	TGTGCCAGCAGCCAAACTAGCGGGGGGTTAGCCAAAAACATTCAGTACTTC
TRBV7-3	-	-	TRBJ2-3	CASSPQNGDTQYF	TGTGCCAGCAGCCCGCAAAACGGAGATACGCAGTATTTT
TRBV6-5	-	-	TRBJ1-5	CASSLTGTGLQPQHF	TGTGCCAGCAGTTTAACAGGGACCGGGCTTCAGCCCCAGCATTTT
TRBV6-6	-	TRBD2	TRBJ2-2	CASSYSTSGSTGELFF	TGTGCCAGCAGTTACTCGACTAGCGGGAGCACCGGGGAGCTGTTTTTT
TRBV19	-	-	TRBJ1-5	CASSFGTRQPQHF	TGTGCCAGTAGTTTCGGGACACGGCAGCCCCAGCATTTT
TRBV18	-	-	TRBJ1-1	CASSRAEDTEAFF	TGTGCCAGCTCACGGGCAGAGGACACTGAAGCTTTCTTT
TRBV6-6	once	-	TRBJ1-1	CASRTGNTEAFF	TGTGCCAGCAGGACAGGGAACACTGAAGCTTTCTTT
TRBV9	-	-	TRBJ1-5	CASSPLGGGNQPQHF	TGTGCCAGCAGCCCCCTGGGGGGTGGGAATCAGCCCCAGCATTTT
TRBV19	once	-	TRBJ2-7	CASSLTRTAGEQYF	TGTGCCAGTAGTCTCACAAGGACGGCTGGGGAGCAGTACTTC
TRBV7-2	-	-	TRBJ1-3	CASSPNLGNGNTIYF	TGTGCCAGCAGCCCTAACCTCGGGAACGGAAACACCATATATTTT
TRBV25-1	-	-	TRBJ1-2	CASSDSNRPPGYGYTF	TGTGCCAGCAGTGATTCCAATCGTCCACCCGGGTATGGCTACACCTTC
TRBV7-2	once	-	TRBJ2-5	CASSFGGSQETQYF	TGTGCCAGCAGCTTCGGGGGATCCCAAGAGACCCAGTACTTC
TRBV28	few	-	TRBJ1-5	CASSSHQPQHF	TGTGCCAGCAGTTCTCATCAGCCCCAGCATTTT
TRBV7-3	-	-	TRBJ1-5	CASSLVQGQPQHF	TGTGCCAGCAGCTTAGTGCAGGGCCAGCCCCAGCATTTT
TRBV6-5	-	-	TRBJ2-7	CASTLDGYEQYF	TGTGCCAGCACCCTGGACGGGTACGAGCAGTACTTC
TRBV2	-	-	TRBJ1-6	CASSDPFQVYNSPLHF	TGTGCCAGCAGTGATCCCTTCCAGGTTTATAATTCACCCCTCCACTTT
TRBV2	-	-	TRBJ1-2	CASSRDRSDYGYTF	TGTGCCAGCAGTCGGGACCGCTCGGACTATGGCTACACCTTC
TRBV19	-	-	TRBJ1-2	CASTTGVYGYTF	TGTGCCAGTACGACGGGTGTCTATGGCTACACCTTC
TRBV5-4	-	TRBD2	TRBJ2-7	CASSLWVGRRDEQYF	TGTGCCAGCAGCTTGTGGGTCGGGAGGCGTGACGAGCAGTACTTC
TRBV19	-	-	TRBJ1-3	CASSIDGAANSGNTIYF	TGTGCCAGTAGTATAGATGGGGCAGCAAACTCTGGAAACACCATATATTTT
TRBV2	-	-	TRBJ1-2	CASIELDNYGYTF	TGTGCCAGCATTGAGTTGGATAACTATGGCTACACCTTC
TRBV6-5	-	-	TRBJ1-5	CASGHRGNQPQHF	TGTGCCAGCGGACACAGGGGCAATCAGCCCCAGCATTTT
TRBV5-6	-	TRBD2	TRBJ2-7	CASSLVVAGGGTPKYF	TGTGCCAGCAGCTTGGTAGTAGCGGGGGGTGGAACACCAAAGTACTTC
TRBV6-5	-	TRBD2	TRBJ2-5	CATVLAGGQETQYF	TGTGCCACCGTACTAGCGGGAGGACAAGAGACCCAGTACTTC
TRBV7-9	once	TRBD1	TRBJ1-1	CASSPGQGNTEAFF	TGTGCCAGCAGCCCGGGACAGGGGAACACTGAAGCTTTCTTT